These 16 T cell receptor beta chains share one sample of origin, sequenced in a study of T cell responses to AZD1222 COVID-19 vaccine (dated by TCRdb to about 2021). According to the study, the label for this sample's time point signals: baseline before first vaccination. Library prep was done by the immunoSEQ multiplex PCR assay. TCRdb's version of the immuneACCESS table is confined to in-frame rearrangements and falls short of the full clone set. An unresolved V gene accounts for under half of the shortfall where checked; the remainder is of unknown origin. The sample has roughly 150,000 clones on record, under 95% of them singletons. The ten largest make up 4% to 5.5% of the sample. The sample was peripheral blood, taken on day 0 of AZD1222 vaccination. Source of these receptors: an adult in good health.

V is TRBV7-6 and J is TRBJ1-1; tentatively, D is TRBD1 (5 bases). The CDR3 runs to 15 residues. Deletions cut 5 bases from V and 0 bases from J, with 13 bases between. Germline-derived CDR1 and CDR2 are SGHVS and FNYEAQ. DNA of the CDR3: TGTGCCAGCAGCCCTTGGGCAGGGATGAACACTGAAGCTTTCTTT. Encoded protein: CASSPWAGMNTEAFF.

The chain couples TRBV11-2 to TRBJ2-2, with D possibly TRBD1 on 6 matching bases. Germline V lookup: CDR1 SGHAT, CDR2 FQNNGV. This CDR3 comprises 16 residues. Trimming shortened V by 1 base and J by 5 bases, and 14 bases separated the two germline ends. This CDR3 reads CASSLVGGLKTGELFF. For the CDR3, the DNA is TGTGCCAGCAGCTTAGTAGGGGGATTGAAGACCGGGGAGCTGTTTTTT.

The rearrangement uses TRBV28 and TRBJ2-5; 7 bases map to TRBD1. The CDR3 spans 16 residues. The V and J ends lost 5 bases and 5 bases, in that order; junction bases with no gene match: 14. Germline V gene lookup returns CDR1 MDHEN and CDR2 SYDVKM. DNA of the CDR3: TGTGCCAGCAGTCGCTACAGGGGCCTAAATCAGGAGACCCAGTACTTC. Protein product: CASSRYRGLNQETQYF.

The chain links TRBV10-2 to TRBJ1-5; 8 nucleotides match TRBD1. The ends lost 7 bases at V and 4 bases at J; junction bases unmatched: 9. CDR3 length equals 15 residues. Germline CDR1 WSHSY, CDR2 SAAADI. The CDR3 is CASKGQGARNQPQHF. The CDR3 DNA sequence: TGCGCCAGCAAAGGACAGGGCGCCAGAAATCAGCCCCAGCATTTT.

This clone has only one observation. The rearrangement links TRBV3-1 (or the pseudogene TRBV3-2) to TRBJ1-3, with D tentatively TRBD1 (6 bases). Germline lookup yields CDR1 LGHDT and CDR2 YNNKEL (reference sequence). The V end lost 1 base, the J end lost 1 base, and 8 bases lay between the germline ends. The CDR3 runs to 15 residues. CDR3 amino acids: CASSQARGSGNTIYF. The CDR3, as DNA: TGTGCCAGCAGCCAAGCCAGGGGATCTGGAAACACCATATATTTT.

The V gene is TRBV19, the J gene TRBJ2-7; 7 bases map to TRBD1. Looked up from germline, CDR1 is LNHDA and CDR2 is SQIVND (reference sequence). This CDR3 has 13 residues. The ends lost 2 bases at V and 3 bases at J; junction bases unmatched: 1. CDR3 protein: CASSITGVYEQYF. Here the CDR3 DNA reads TGTGCCAGTAGTATAACAGGGGTCTACGAGCAGTACTTC.

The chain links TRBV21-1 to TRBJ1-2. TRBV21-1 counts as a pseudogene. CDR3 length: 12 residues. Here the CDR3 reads CASSPRSKDYTF. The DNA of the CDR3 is TGTGCCAGCAGCCCTCGAAGCAAAGACTACACCTTC.

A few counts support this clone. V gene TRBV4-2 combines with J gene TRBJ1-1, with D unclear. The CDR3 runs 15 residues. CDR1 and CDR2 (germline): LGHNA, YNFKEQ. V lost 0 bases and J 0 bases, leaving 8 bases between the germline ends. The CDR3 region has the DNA TGTGCCAGCAGCCAAGATCCCGGTGTGAACACTGAAGCTTTCTTT. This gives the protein CASSQDPGVNTEAFF.

The CDR3 region has the DNA TGTGCCATCAAATCAGAGCGACGGAATCTTAAGCCTGAAGCTTTCTTT. It translates to CAIKSERRNLKPEAFF. V usage is TRBV10-3 and J usage is TRBJ1-1; D remains ambiguous. Trimming shortened V by 7 bases and J by 6 bases, and 24 bases separated the two germline ends. The germline V gene has CDR1 ENHRY and CDR2 SYGVKD. The CDR3 loop spans 16 amino acids.

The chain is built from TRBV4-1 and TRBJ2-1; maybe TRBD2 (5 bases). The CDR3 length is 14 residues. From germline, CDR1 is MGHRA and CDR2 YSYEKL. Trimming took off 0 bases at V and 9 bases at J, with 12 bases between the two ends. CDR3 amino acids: CASSQDGVDSEQFF. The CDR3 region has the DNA TGCGCCAGCAGCCAAGATGGGGTGGACTCTGAGCAGTTCTTC.

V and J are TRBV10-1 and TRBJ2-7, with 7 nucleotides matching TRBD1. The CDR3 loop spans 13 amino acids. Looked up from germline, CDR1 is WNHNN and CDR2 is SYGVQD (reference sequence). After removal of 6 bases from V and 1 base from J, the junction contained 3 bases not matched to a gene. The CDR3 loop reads CASSRTGSYEQYF. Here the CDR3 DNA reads TGCGCCAGCAGCCGGACAGGATCCTACGAGCAGTACTTC.

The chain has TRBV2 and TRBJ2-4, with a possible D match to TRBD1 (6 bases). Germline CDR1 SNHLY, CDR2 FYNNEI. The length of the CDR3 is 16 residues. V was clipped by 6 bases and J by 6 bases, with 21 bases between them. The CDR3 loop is CASRLAGEGKGNIQYF. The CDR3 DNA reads TGTGCCAGCAGGCTGGCAGGGGAAGGAAAGGGAAACATTCAGTACTTC.

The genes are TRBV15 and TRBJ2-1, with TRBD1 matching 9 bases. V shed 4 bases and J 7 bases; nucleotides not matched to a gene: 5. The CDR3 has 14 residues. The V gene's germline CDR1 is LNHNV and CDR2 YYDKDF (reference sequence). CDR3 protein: CATSTRTGVNEQFF. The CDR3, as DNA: TGTGCCACCAGCACGCGGACAGGGGTAAATGAGCAGTTCTTC.

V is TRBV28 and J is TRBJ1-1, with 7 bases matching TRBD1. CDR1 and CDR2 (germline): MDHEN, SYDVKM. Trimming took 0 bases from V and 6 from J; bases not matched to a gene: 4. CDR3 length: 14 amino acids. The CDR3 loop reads CASSLWAGGPEAFF. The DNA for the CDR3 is TGTGCCAGCAGTTTATGGGCAGGGGGACCTGAAGCTTTCTTT.

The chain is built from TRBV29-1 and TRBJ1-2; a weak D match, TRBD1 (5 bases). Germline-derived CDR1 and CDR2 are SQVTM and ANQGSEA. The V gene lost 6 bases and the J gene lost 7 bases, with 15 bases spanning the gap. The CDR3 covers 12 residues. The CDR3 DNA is TGCAGCGTGCCCGGAGGGGAGCGTGGCTACACCTTC. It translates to CSVPGGERGYTF. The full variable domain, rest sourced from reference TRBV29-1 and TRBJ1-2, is SAVISQKPSRDICQRGTSLTIQCQVDSQVTMMFWYRQQPGQSLTLIATANQGSEATYESGFVIDKFPISRPNLTFSTLTVSNMSPEDSSIYLCSVPGGERGYTFGSGTRLTVV.

CDR3 protein: CASSSRGLGNTIYF. The CDR3 region has the DNA TGTGCCAGCAGTTCCAGGGGGCTTGGAAACACCATATATTTT. The chain joins TRBV28 to TRBJ1-3; 8 nucleotides align to TRBD1. The germline CDR1 and CDR2 sequences are MDHEN and SYDVKM. CDR3 size: 14 residues. The V and J ends lost 4 bases and 3 bases, in that order; junction bases with no gene match: 2.